The 21 T cell receptor beta chains listed next were all sequenced from one sample in a study of cytomegalovirus exposure and HLA in healthy donors. In the PCR, 60 Vbeta and 13 Jbeta primers were used. The method was immunoSEQ multiplex PCR; TCRdb's version includes in-frame clones alone and lacks a portion of them. This sample's table reports about 140,000 clones. Sequencing used PBMCs. These receptor sequences come from a woman younger than 30 in good health and CMV-seronegative.

The chain employs TRBV6-5 and TRBJ2-1; possibly TRBD1 for D (6 bases). The V gene lost 6 bases and the J gene lost 4 bases, with 10 bases spanning the gap. The CDR3 spans 13 residues. Germline CDR1 MNHEY, CDR2 SVGAGI. CDR3 DNA sequence: TGTGCCAGCAGCCGTACAGGGTACAATGAGCAGTTCTTC. This sequence encodes CASSRTGYNEQFF.

The chain joins TRBV30 to TRBJ2-2; D remains ambiguous. The CDR3 is made up of 14 amino acids. V was pared by 2 bases and J by 4 bases, with 11 bases between. The germline V gene has CDR1 GTSNPN and CDR2 SVGIG (reference sequence). Here the CDR3 reads CAWSRLTTTGELFF. The CDR3 DNA sequence: TGTGCCTGGAGTAGATTGACAACCACCGGGGAGCTGTTTTTT.

The rearrangement links TRBV7-3 to TRBJ2-3; 9 bases match TRBD1. The CDR3 runs to 15 residues. From germline, CDR1 is SGHTA and CDR2 FQGTGA. The trim removed 8 bases at V and 4 bases at J, leaving 10 bases unmatched. The CDR3 nucleotides are TGTGCCAGCGGTCCGGGACAGGGCCCCGCAGATACGCAGTATTTT. Translating gives CASGPGQGPADTQYF.

This chain links TRBV20-1 with TRBJ1-2; D is perhaps TRBD1 (5 bases). CDR1 DFQATT and CDR2 SNEGSKA come from the germline V gene (reference sequence). The CDR3 totals 11 residues. CDR3 amino acids: CGASIGPGYTF. CDR3 coding DNA: TGCGGGGCTAGCATTGGGCCAGGCTACACCTTC.

The V call is TRBV6-1, the J call TRBJ2-3; 10 bases are shared with TRBD2. The CDR3 runs 15 residues. Germline CDR1 reads MNHNS; CDR2 reads SASEGT. J lost 0 bases, V lost 4 bases, and 1 base had no gene match. The CDR3 nucleotides are TGTGCCAGCAGTGTACTAGCGGGGAGCACAGATACGCAGTATTTT. It translates to CASSVLAGSTDTQYF.

V usage is TRBV27 and J usage is TRBJ1-2; 7 bases fit TRBD1. The germline gives CDR1 MNHEY, CDR2 SMNVEV (reference sequence). This CDR3 has 14 amino acids. V dropped 4 bases and J dropped 4; count of bases not matched to a gene: 6. This CDR3 is CASSYTGAGYGYTF. DNA of the CDR3: TGTGCCAGCAGTTATACAGGGGCCGGCTATGGCTACACCTTC.

Comment on this clone: Other DNA sequences within the sample encode an identical CDR3. The chain carries TRBV6-1 and TRBJ2-7; D might be TRBD2 (6 bases). Germline CDR1 and CDR2: MNHNS and SASEGT. This CDR3 spans 14 amino acids. The V end lost 7 bases, the J end lost 1 base, and 14 bases lay between the germline ends. The CDR3 is CASISRLDSYEQYF. The CDR3, as DNA: TGTGCCAGCATCTCCCGACTAGATTCCTACGAGCAGTACTTC.

The chain couples TRBV12-5 to TRBJ1-2, with D unresolved. The CDR3 loop spans 13 amino acids. CDR1 is LGHNT and CDR2 is FRNRAP in the germline V gene. V was shortened by 1 base and J by 7 bases, with 10 bases between the two germline ends. The CDR3 protein is CASGLGFAGGYTF. The CDR3 region has the DNA TGTGCTAGTGGTTTGGGTTTCGCCGGTGGCTACACCTTC.

The chain links TRBV14 to TRBJ1-3; no reliable D call. Trimming took off 0 bases at V and 7 bases at J, with 7 bases between the two ends. The germline V gene has CDR1 SGHDN and CDR2 FVKESK. CDR3 length equals 13 residues. The CDR3 DNA is TGTGCCAGCAGCCAAGATACTTCCAACACCATATATTTT. Residues: CASSQDTSNTIYF.

The V call is TRBV6-5, the J call TRBJ2-7; TRBD2 might be the D (6 bases). The CDR3 consists of 15 residues. V lost 4 bases and J 4 bases, leaving 17 bases between the germline ends. Germline V CDR1 and CDR2: MNHEY, SVGAGI. The CDR3 region is CASSSSPSGEYEQYV. The CDR3 coding sequence is TGTGCCAGCAGTTCCTCCCCCTCGGGAGAGTACGAGCAGTACGTC.

CDR3 bases: TGTGCCAGCAGCTTAGTATCAGGGATTTTGTCTGAAGCTTTCTTT. Translating it yields CASSLVSGILSEAFF. The chain uses TRBV11-2 and TRBJ1-1, with D possibly being TRBD1 (5 bases). The CDR3 is 15 amino acids. Looked up from germline, CDR1 is SGHAT and CDR2 is FQNNGV. V lost 1 base, J lost 6 bases, and 15 bases lay in between.

A word on this clone: One junction end does not reproduce the germline sequence, and a read error may be involved. The V call is TRBV6-1, the J call TRBJ1-3; 7 bases line up with TRBD1. CDR1 is MNHNS and CDR2 is SASEGT in the germline V gene. This CDR3 comprises 12 residues. The CDR3 DNA is TGTGCCAGCAGTGCTTTTCCGGACAGGTCGGAGTTT. Protein sequence: CASSAFPDRSEF.

V gene TRBV5-1 combines with J gene TRBJ2-5; D remains ambiguous. The CDR3 has 15 residues. The V end was cut by 1 base, the J end by 2 bases, with 12 bases between. Germline values: CDR1 SGHRS, CDR2 YFSETQ. CDR3 loop: CASSLSNRQQETQYF. The DNA of the CDR3 is TGCGCCAGCAGCTTGTCTAACCGCCAACAAGAGACCCAGTACTTC.

The chain carries TRBV10-3 and TRBJ2-7, with 10 bases that match TRBD2. Germline CDR1 ENHRY, CDR2 SYGVKD. V was clipped by 6 bases and J by 3 bases; unmatched bases: 14. The CDR3 is 17 amino acids. The chain's CDR3 is CAIRSDDPGTSVYEQYF. Here the CDR3 DNA reads TGTGCCATCAGAAGTGACGATCCCGGGACTAGCGTCTACGAGCAGTACTTC.

This chain links TRBV5-8 with TRBJ2-3, with 14 bases that match TRBD2. The CDR3 has 18 residues. Per germline, CDR1 SGHTS and CDR2 YDEGEE. After removal of 4 bases from V and 3 bases from J, the junction contained 10 bases not matched to a gene. The DNA of the CDR3 is TGTGCCAGCAGCAGGTCCGGGACTAGCGGGAGATGGACAGATACGCAGTATTTT. Amino acids: CASSRSGTSGRWTDTQYF.

The rearrangement joins TRBV15 to TRBJ2-1; TRBD2 matches 7 bases. V shed 4 bases, J shed 4 bases, and the junction held 13 bases outside the gene matches. The V gene's germline CDR1 is LNHNV and CDR2 YYDKDF (reference sequence). This CDR3 spans 17 amino acids. Written as DNA, the CDR3 is TGTGCCACCAGCACTCCCCGGAGGGCTAGCGGTTACAATGAGCAGTTCTTC. Its protein is CATSTPRRASGYNEQFF.

CDR3 sequence (DNA): TGTGCCAGCCGGGACTCTCGCGTGGATGAGCAGTTCTTC. Translation: CASRDSRVDEQFF. V usage is TRBV7-2 and J usage is TRBJ2-1, with a weak D call TRBD2 (6 bases). The germline V and J ends were trimmed by 8 bases and 8 bases, with 16 bases remaining between them. Per germline, CDR1 SGHTA and CDR2 FQGNSA. The CDR3 length is 13 residues. The complete variable domain, with remaining parts taken from reference TRBV7-2 and TRBJ2-1, reads GAGVSQSPSNKVTEKGKDVELRCDPISGHTALYWYRQSLGQGLEFLIYFQGNSAPDKSGLPSDRFSAERTGGSVSTLTIQRTQQEDSAVYLCASRDSRVDEQFFGPGTRLTVL.

The chain carries TRBV5-1 and TRBJ2-3, with D possibly matching TRBD1 (5 bases). V shed 2 bases and J shed 2 bases, with 9 bases lying between them. The CDR3 has 14 amino acids. Germline V lookup: CDR1 SGHRS, CDR2 YFSETQ. CDR3 DNA: TGCGCCAGCAGCTTCAGACAGCTCACAGATACGCAGTATTTT. Translating it yields CASSFRQLTDTQYF.

The rearrangement joins TRBV4-1 to TRBJ2-1, with a weak D call TRBD1 (6 bases). Germline V lookup: CDR1 MGHRA, CDR2 YSYEKL. CDR3 length equals 14 residues. Deletions cut 1 base from V and 7 bases from J, with 11 bases between. The CDR3 sequence: CASSQARTVNEQFF. As DNA, the CDR3 is TGCGCCAGCAGCCAAGCGCGGACAGTGAATGAGCAGTTCTTC.

This rearrangement joins TRBV30 to TRBJ2-2; 8 bases fit TRBD2. The V gene's germline CDR1 is GTSNPN and CDR2 SVGIG (reference sequence). Trimming at V came to 2 bases and at J to 6 bases, leaving 11 bases not matched to a gene. The CDR3 loop spans 16 amino acids. The CDR3 DNA follows: TGTGCCTGGAGTTTTCTCCGAGCGGGAGCGGCCGGGGAGCTGTTTTTT. Translating gives CAWSFLRAGAAGELFF. Complete variable domain (other parts from reference TRBV30 and TRBJ2-2): SQTIHQWPATLVQPVGSPLSLECTVEGTSNPNLYWYRQAAGRGLQLLFYSVGIGQISSEVPQNLSASRPQDRQFILSSKKLLLSDSGFYLCAWSFLRAGAAGELFFGEGSRLTVL.

This chain joins TRBV29-1 and TRBJ1-2; a possible D gene is TRBD1 (5 bases). This CDR3 has 15 residues. Germline V gene sequence: CDR1 SQVTM, CDR2 ANQGSEA. V was trimmed by 3 bases and J by 6 bases, leaving 20 bases between them. For the CDR3, the DNA is TGCAGCGTTGACCACCCCGATGACAGTATCAATGGCTACACCTTC. Encoded protein: CSVDHPDDSINGYTF.